This T cell receptor beta chain was identified in a study of T cell changes during pregnancy in multiple sclerosis. This clone appeared a single time. The germline V gene has CDR1 GTSNPN and CDR2 SVGIG (reference sequence). The CDR3 length is 13 residues. V was shortened by 0 bases and J by 6 bases, with 9 bases between the two germline ends. Using immunoSEQ multiplex PCR, the repertoire was profiled, and TCRdb retains in-frame clones only, with some absent. This table has 42,000 or so clones, about nine tenths appearing once. V gene TRBV30 combines with J gene TRBJ2-4; D possibly corresponds to TRBD1 (6 bases). The starting material was CD8+ T cells from peripheral blood mononuclear cells, obtained in the first trimester of pregnancy. This clonotype was sampled from a female donor with multiple sclerosis, enrolled in a pregnancy study. The CDR3 sequence: CAWSVGRGNIQYF. CDR3 DNA sequence: TGTGCCTGGAGTGTAGGCAGGGGAAACATTCAGTACTTC.